This TCR beta chain was sequenced for a study of a mutant IDH1 vaccine in newly diagnosed glioma. As regards this clone: Its target is not known.

Time point given: week 35, safety follow-up. The content of each vaccine dose was 300 ug of mutant IDH1 20-mer peptide, and topical imiquimod accompanied it. TCRdb's table, derived via immunoSEQ multiplex PCR, lists solely in-frame clones and lacks some. This sample has about 64,000 clones, with 60% to 75% found just once. V dropped 3 bases and J dropped 4 bases, with 16 bases sitting between them. The CDR3 is made up of 15 amino acids. Germline values: CDR1 GTSNPN, CDR2 SVGIG (reference sequence). This TCR was sampled from a man aged 50 or older with glioma. This sequence joins TRBV30 and TRBJ1-3, with D hard to call. Sequenced material: PBMCs, taken from a glioma patient whose treatment included an IDH1 peptide vaccine. The CDR3 region has the DNA TGTGCCTGGAGAAGGGTGGGGATGGCCGGAAACACCATATATTTT. It is translated as CAWRRVGMAGNTIYF.